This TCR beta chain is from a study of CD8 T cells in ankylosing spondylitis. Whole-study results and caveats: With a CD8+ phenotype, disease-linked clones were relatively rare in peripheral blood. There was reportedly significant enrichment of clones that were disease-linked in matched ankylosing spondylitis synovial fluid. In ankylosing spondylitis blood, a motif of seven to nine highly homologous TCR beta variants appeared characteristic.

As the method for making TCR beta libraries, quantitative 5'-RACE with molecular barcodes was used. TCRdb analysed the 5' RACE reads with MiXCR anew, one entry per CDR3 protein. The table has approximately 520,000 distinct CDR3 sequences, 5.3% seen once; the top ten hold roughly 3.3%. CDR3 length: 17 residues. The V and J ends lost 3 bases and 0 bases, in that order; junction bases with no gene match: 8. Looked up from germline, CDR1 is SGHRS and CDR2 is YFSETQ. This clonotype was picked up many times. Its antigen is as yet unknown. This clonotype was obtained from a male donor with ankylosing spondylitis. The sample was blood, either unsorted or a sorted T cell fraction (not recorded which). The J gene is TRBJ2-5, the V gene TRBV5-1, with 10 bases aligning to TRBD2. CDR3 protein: CASSWGLLAGHQETQYF. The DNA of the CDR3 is TGCGCCAGCAGCTGGGGACTACTAGCGGGGCACCAAGAGACCCAGTACTTC.